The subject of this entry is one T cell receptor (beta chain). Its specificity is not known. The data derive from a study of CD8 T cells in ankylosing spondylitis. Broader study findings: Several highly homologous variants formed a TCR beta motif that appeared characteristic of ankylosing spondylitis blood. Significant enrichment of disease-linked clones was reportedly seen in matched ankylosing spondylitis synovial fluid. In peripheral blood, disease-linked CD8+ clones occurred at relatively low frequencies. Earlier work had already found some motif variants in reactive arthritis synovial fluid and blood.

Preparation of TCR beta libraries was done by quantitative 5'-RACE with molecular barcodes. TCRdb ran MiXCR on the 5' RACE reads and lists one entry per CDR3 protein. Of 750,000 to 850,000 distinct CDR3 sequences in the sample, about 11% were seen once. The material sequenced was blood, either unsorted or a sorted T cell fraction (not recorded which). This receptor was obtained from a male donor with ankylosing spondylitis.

CDR3 region: CASSLPYTTGGAYEQYF. The CDR3 DNA reads TGTGCCAGCAGCCTTCCTTACACAACCGGGGGAGCCTACGAGCAGTACTTC. The chain has TRBV4-2 and TRBJ2-7; TRBD2 is a possible D gene (6 bases). The CDR3 has 17 residues. V was shortened by 4 bases and J by 2 bases, with 21 bases between the two germline ends. Germline V gene data show CDR1 as LGHNA and CDR2 as YNFKEQ.